This TCR beta chain originates from a study of PD-L1 blockade in urothelial cancer. Study overall: Blood yielded a median of 141,255 T cells per sample.

Assay: immunoSEQ multiplex PCR; the TCRdb copy retains only in-frame clones and omits some. The data hold 60,000 to 75,000 clones, with roughly 89% observed a single time. The CDR3 spans 22 residues. Specified time point: pretreatment peripheral blood. The rearrangement joins TRBV21-1 to TRBJ1-4; the table's D call of TRBD1 was not tested on the DNA. TRBV21-1 is assigned pseudogene status. Sequences were derived from PBMCs, sampled around atezolizumab (anti-PD-L1) treatment. The receptor was isolated from an older woman with urothelial cancer. CDR3 in DNA: TGTGCCAGCAGCAAAATAAGCCTGTCAGCCGGACAGGGGGCGAGAAGGAATGAAAAACTGTTTTTT. This translates into CASSKISLSAGQGARRNEKLFF.